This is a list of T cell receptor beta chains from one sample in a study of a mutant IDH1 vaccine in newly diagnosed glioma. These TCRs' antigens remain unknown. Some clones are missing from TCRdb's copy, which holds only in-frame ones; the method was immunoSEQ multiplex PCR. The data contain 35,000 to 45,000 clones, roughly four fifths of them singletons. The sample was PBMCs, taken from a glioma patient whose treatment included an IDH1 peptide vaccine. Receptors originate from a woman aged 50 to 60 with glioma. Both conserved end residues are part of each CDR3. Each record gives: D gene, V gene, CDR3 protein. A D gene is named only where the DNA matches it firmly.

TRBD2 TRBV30 CAWSPKRGQTQYF
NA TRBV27 CASSPNGYGYTF
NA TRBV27 CASSLFGPIYGYTF
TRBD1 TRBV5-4 CASSLGGQGPKGEKLFF
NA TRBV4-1 CASSPQGRGNPDTQYF
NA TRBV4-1 CASSERQVVTEAFF
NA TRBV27 CASSLYGQTNTEAFF
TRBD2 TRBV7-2 CASSRVGTNVHEQYF
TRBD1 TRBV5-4 CASNTRGREEKLFF
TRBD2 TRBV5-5 CASSLVGSGHLFQETQYF
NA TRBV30 CAWSVLGQGQANYGYTF
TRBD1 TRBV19 CASKRTGTGTIDEQYF
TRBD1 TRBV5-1 CASSGQGASGELFF
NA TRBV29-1 CSVIVMDPSWGTGNQPQHF
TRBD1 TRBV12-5 CASGALTGGSNQPQHF
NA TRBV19 CASSIETRAVLAKNIQYF
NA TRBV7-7 CASSPNLNTEAFF
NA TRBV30 CAWRITGGGEQFF
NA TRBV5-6 CASSFSGDEAFF
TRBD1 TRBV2 CASRRTGTEAFF
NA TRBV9 CASSALIGRASQETQYF
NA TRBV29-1 CSVEDVVSYEQYF
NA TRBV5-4 CASSFRKGQETQYF
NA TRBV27 CASSLAPGTSYEQYF
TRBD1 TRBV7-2 CASSSHLGQEGDTQYF
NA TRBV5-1 CASSTGTNQPQHF
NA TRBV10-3 CAISDGDGTLFPTQYF
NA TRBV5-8 CASSSRTGTDTQYF
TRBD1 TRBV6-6 CASRIRQGGEEKLFF
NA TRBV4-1 CASSLTSTTSTDTQYF
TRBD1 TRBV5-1 CASSFRTGGMVEQYF
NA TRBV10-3 CAISGEGGETQYF
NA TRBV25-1 CASSESSGEWGGYTF
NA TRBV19 CASTFGAESGYTF
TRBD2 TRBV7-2 CASRYSSGAGNEQFF
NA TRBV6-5 CASIGGVNYGYTF
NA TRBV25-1 CASSEGSLYEQYF
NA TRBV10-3 CAISGGGRANQPQHF
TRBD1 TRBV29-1 CSAADRGASDTQYF
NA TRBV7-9 CASSLVSRQESSGNTIYF
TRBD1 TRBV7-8 CASSPWDRDWHEQYF
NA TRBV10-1 CASSEKEGSYNEQFF
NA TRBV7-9 CASSPPGYGDEQFF
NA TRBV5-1 CASSLDHEQYF
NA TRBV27 CASSLLGTGSYEQYF
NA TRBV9 CASSVVGEKLFF
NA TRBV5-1 CASSLMQSSGNTIYF
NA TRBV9 CASSPTGTDNEQFF
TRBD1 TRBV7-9 CASSPRGTGRPNEKLFF
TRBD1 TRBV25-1 CASSETTGSSYNEQFF
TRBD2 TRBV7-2 CASSFTSGGSYEQYF
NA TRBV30 CAWGGAYGYTF
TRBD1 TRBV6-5 CASRKRQGGGYTF
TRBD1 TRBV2 CASEQGAGNTIYF
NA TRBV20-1 CSARRPDEQFF